The next 28 T cell receptor beta chains were all read from a single sample in a study of cytomegalovirus exposure and HLA in healthy donors. Primers for the PCR totalled 60 Vbeta and 13 Jbeta. Sequencing was performed with immunoSEQ multiplex PCR; in TCRdb, only in-frame clones are kept and a portion is missing. Of about 120,000 clones in the sample, approximately 80% are singletons; the top ten hold 1.5% to 2%. Sample: PBMCs. All receptors derive from a man aged 40-49 years in good health and CMV-seronegative.

This sequence joins TRBV9 and TRBJ2-5; the D gene is possibly TRBD2 (6 bases). The CDR3 runs to 18 residues. Trimming took 0 bases from V and 0 from J, leaving 18 bases between them. Germline V gene sequence: CDR1 SGDLS, CDR2 YYNGEE. CDR3 nucleotides: TGTGCCAGCAGCGTAGGCCCCCTGGGACTGACGTACCAAGAGACCCAGTACTTC. It translates to CASSVGPLGLTYQETQYF.

The chain combines TRBV11-2 with TRBJ1-5, with D perhaps matching TRBD1 (6 bases). Per germline, CDR1 SGHAT and CDR2 FQNNGV. V was cut by 4 bases and J by 4 bases, with 8 bases left in between. The CDR3 covers 13 residues. The CDR3 DNA sequence: TGTGCCAGCAGCTCTCAGGGGAATCAGCCCCAGCATTTT. Translating gives CASSSQGNQPQHF.

V gene TRBV7-2 combines with J gene TRBJ2-1; D is perhaps TRBD2 (5 bases). Germline loops: CDR1 SGHTA, CDR2 FQGNSA. V lost 5 bases and J lost 4, with 9 bases in between. This CDR3 has 13 residues. The CDR3 loop is CASSQAVYNEQFF. CDR3 in DNA: TGTGCCAGCAGCCAAGCGGTTTACAATGAGCAGTTCTTC.

The V gene is TRBV6-5, the J gene TRBJ1-5; no reliable D call. This CDR3 has 13 amino acids. V shed 4 bases and J shed 3 bases, with 7 bases lying between them. Germline V gene lookup returns CDR1 MNHEY and CDR2 SVGAGI. This CDR3 reads CASSSVVNQPQHF. In nucleotides, the CDR3 is TGTGCCAGCAGTTCCGTAGTCAATCAGCCCCAGCATTTT.

The genes are TRBV7-2 and TRBJ2-2; possibly TRBD1 for D (6 bases). Trimming removed 5 bases from V and 1 base from J, with 14 bases in between. CDR1 is SGHTA and CDR2 is FQGNSA in the germline V gene. This CDR3 contains 16 residues. This CDR3 is CASSPNPGQNTGELFF. The CDR3 nucleotides read TGTGCCAGCAGCCCGAACCCGGGACAGAACACCGGGGAGCTGTTTTTT.

The gene calls are TRBV9 and TRBJ2-3, with 7 nucleotides matching TRBD2. V lost 0 bases to trimming and J lost 2 bases; unmatched junction nucleotides: 9. This CDR3 comprises 17 residues. Germline V lookup: CDR1 SGDLS, CDR2 YYNGEE. CDR3 protein: CASSVAPSGSFTDTQYF. DNA of the CDR3: TGTGCCAGCAGCGTAGCCCCTAGCGGCAGCTTCACAGATACGCAGTATTTT.

This rearrangement joins TRBV4-3 to TRBJ1-1; 7 nucleotides agree with TRBD1. The CDR3 has 13 residues. Germline lookup yields CDR1 LGHNA and CDR2 YSLEER. V shed 1 base and J 4 bases; nucleotides not matched to a gene: 0. This CDR3 reads CASSQGQGTEAFF. CDR3 in DNA: TGCGCCAGCAGCCAAGGACAGGGCACTGAAGCTTTCTTT.

The chain is built from TRBV30 and TRBJ2-6; no reliable D call. This CDR3 has 15 residues. Trimming removed 4 bases from V and 0 bases from J, with 10 bases in between. Germline CDR1 is GTSNPN and CDR2 is SVGIG (reference sequence). CDR3 nucleotide sequence: TGTGCCTGGACGGGTCCGAGCTCTGGGGCCAACGTCCTGACTTTC. Its translation: CAWTGPSSGANVLTF.

Note on this clone: Other DNA sequences in the sample encode the same CDR3. This chain connects TRBV18 to TRBJ2-1, with a possible D match to TRBD2 (5 bases). The CDR3 has 13 residues. Germline loops: CDR1 KGHSH, CDR2 LQKENI. V lost 2 bases to trimming and J lost 5 bases, with 7 bases between them. The CDR3 region has the DNA TGTGCCAGCTCACCAGGACTCGACAATGAGCAGTTCTTC. Translation: CASSPGLDNEQFF.

This chain joins TRBV19 and TRBJ1-5; 10 nucleotides align to TRBD1. CDR1 and CDR2 (germline): LNHDA, SQIVND (reference sequence). J gave up 7 bases and V 6 bases, and 3 bases lay outside the gene matches. The CDR3 loop spans 13 amino acids. The CDR3 DNA reads TGTGCCAGTAGCGACAGGGGGCGGCAGCCCCAGCATTTT. It specifies CASSDRGRQPQHF.

The genes are TRBV6-5 and TRBJ1-2; no clear D gene. This CDR3 has 15 residues. V lost 0 bases and J 2 bases, leaving 10 bases between the germline ends. The germline V gene has CDR1 MNHEY and CDR2 SVGAGI. In DNA form, the CDR3 reads TGTGCCAGCAGTTACTCGACTAATGGAAACTATGGCTACACCTTC. As protein: CASSYSTNGNYGYTF.

This chain links TRBV5-4 with TRBJ2-3; 10 bases match TRBD1. Trimming took 6 bases from V and 3 from J; bases not matched to a gene: 10. The CDR3 runs 16 residues. The germline V gene has CDR1 SGHNT and CDR2 YYREEE (reference sequence). CDR3 protein: CASTQGDRGWTDTQYF. The CDR3 bases are TGTGCCAGCACTCAGGGGGACAGGGGTTGGACAGATACGCAGTATTTT.

V usage is TRBV4-3 and J usage is TRBJ2-7; tentatively, D is TRBD2 (7 bases). V was cut by 1 base and J by 5 bases, with 15 bases left in between. From germline, CDR1 is LGHNA and CDR2 YSLEER. The CDR3 contains 15 residues. Written as DNA, the CDR3 is TGCGCCAGCAGCCAAGGCCTTGGGGGGGGCGACGAGCAGTACTTC. Protein: CASSQGLGGGDEQYF.

The chain uses TRBV18 and TRBJ1-2; perhaps TRBD1 as D (6 bases). The CDR3 is made up of 15 amino acids. Per germline, CDR1 KGHSH and CDR2 LQKENI. V lost 6 bases and J lost 8, with 22 bases in between. This CDR3 is CASSLVDRSPRGYTF. CDR3 in DNA: TGTGCCAGCTCCCTCGTAGACAGGAGTCCGCGGGGCTACACCTTC.

In nucleotides, the CDR3 is TGTGCCAGCAGTTCGCAGGGCTACGAGCAGTACTTC. It specifies CASSSQGYEQYF. This chain links TRBV27 with TRBJ2-7; D perhaps matches TRBD1 (5 bases). The V gene lost 4 bases and the J gene lost 3 bases, with 7 bases spanning the gap. The CDR3 spans 12 residues. Germline-derived CDR1 and CDR2 are MNHEY and SMNVEV (reference sequence).

The rearrangement links TRBV18 to TRBJ2-5; D gene ambiguous. Germline CDR1 and CDR2: KGHSH and LQKENI. This CDR3 spans 14 amino acids. Trimming pared 0 bases from V and 5 bases from J, leaving 10 bases between. Here the CDR3 reads CASSPPRGRETQYF. CDR3 DNA sequence: TGTGCCAGCTCACCACCCCGAGGTCGTGAGACCCAGTACTTC.

V is TRBV7-2 and J is TRBJ2-7; TRBD1 is a possible D gene (6 bases). The germline gives CDR1 SGHTA, CDR2 FQGNSA. The CDR3 is made up of 18 amino acids. V was shortened by 5 bases and J by 3 bases, with 26 bases between the two germline ends. The CDR3 loop reads CASSPTGTSASSFYEQYF. CDR3 nucleotides: TGTGCCAGCAGCCCGACCGGGACATCCGCGTCCTCCTTCTACGAGCAGTACTTC. The full variable domain, with the rest looked up from reference TRBV7-2 and TRBJ2-7, is GAGVSQSPSNKVTEKGKDVELRCDPISGHTALYWYRQSLGQGLEFLIYFQGNSAPDKSGLPSDRFSAERTGGSVSTLTIQRTQQEDSAVYLCASSPTGTSASSFYEQYFGPGTRLTVT.

This clone has only one observation. This chain uses TRBV19 with TRBJ2-2, with D hard to call. CDR1 is LNHDA, CDR2 SQIVND, per germline (reference sequence). Deletions cut 3 bases from V and 6 bases from J, with 14 bases between. This CDR3 is built from 15 residues. CDR3 sequence reads: CASSILLPQAGELFF. CDR3 nucleotides: TGTGCCAGTAGTATCCTTCTCCCGCAGGCCGGGGAGCTGTTTTTT.

This chain connects TRBV28 to TRBJ2-7; TRBD2 matches at 12 bases. V shed 5 bases, J shed 7 bases, and the junction held 6 bases outside the gene matches. Germline loops: CDR1 MDHEN, CDR2 SYDVKM. The length of the CDR3 is 14 residues. This CDR3 is CASSRLAGVDEQYF. The DNA for the CDR3 is TGTGCCAGCAGTCGACTAGCGGGAGTTGATGAGCAGTACTTC.

The rearrangement links TRBV7-6 to TRBJ2-3; 8 bases agree with TRBD1. The germline V gene has CDR1 SGHVS and CDR2 FNYEAQ. The CDR3 runs to 15 residues. With V trimmed by 5 bases and J by 7 bases, 11 bases remained unmatched. The CDR3, as DNA: TGTGCCAGCAGCCCAGGGGGCGCGTTGGGATATACGCAGTATTTT. Translated, it gives CASSPGGALGYTQYF.

The rearrangement uses TRBV10-3 and TRBJ2-7; D is undetermined. Germline assignment: CDR1 ENHRY and CDR2 SYGVKD. The length of the CDR3 is 14 residues. V lost 3 bases and J lost 6, with 15 bases in between. CDR3 nucleotide sequence: TGTGCCATCAGTGACCAAGCCCTCCCGAGCGAGCAGTACTTC. Its protein product is CAISDQALPSEQYF.

V usage is TRBV18 and J usage is TRBJ2-6, with 9 bases lining up with TRBD1. The CDR3 has 16 residues. V was pared by 5 bases and J by 2 bases, with 4 bases of the junction left unmatched. Germline V lookup: CDR1 KGHSH, CDR2 LQKENI. The CDR3 protein is CASSSGQGTGANVLTF. The CDR3 DNA reads as TGTGCCAGCTCATCGGGACAGGGAACTGGGGCCAACGTCCTGACTTTC.

The chain couples TRBV10-3 to TRBJ2-2; 8 bases map to TRBD1. V trimming: 8 bases; J trimming: 6 bases; junction bases outside the gene matches: 14. Germline CDR1 is ENHRY and CDR2 is SYGVKD. The CDR3 is 16 residues long. The CDR3: CAIPRLTGANAGELFF. Written as DNA, the CDR3 is TGTGCCATCCCTAGGCTGACAGGGGCTAATGCCGGGGAGCTGTTTTTT.

This clone was recorded a few times. The chain joins TRBV6-6 to TRBJ2-7, with a tentative D call TRBD1 (6 bases). V lost 1 base and J lost 6, with 13 bases in between. This CDR3 has 14 residues. Per the germline V gene, CDR1 is MNHNY and CDR2 is SVGAGI (reference sequence). The CDR3 reads CASSYYEQGSEQYF. The CDR3 DNA reads TGTGCCAGCAGTTACTATGAACAGGGTTCCGAGCAGTACTTC.

V is TRBV6-1 and J is TRBJ2-4, with 10 bases identical to TRBD2. V trimming: 1 base; J trimming: 0 bases; junction bases outside the gene matches: 9. The CDR3 sequence is 19 residues long. Germline V gene data show CDR1 as MNHNS and CDR2 as SASEGT. The DNA for the CDR3 is TGTGCCAGCAGTGAAGGTATAGCGGGAGGTACACTAGCCAAAAACATTCAGTACTTC. It is translated as CASSEGIAGGTLAKNIQYF.

This clone was seen once. V and J are TRBV19 and TRBJ1-2; TRBD1 matches 8 bases. This CDR3 comprises 15 residues. Unmatched junction bases numbered 13, after V lost 6 bases and J lost 7 bases. Germline CDR1 is LNHDA and CDR2 is SQIVND (reference sequence). The CDR3 DNA reads TGTGCCAGTAGACCTGTGGACGACAGGGGAGGTGGCTACACCTTC. Translated: CASRPVDDRGGGYTF.

The rearrangement links TRBV27 to TRBJ2-5; 8 positions agree with TRBD1. Trimming cost V 6 bases and J 11 bases; bases outside gene matches: 17. The CDR3 contains 15 residues. Germline-derived CDR1 and CDR2 are MNHEY and SMNVEV (reference sequence). Here the CDR3 DNA reads TGTGCCAGCAGCTTAGAAGACAGGGGAGTTGGAGAGCAGTACTTC. Its translation is CASSLEDRGVGEQYF.

The V call is TRBV18, the J call TRBJ2-7, with 9 bases identical to TRBD2. V lost 7 bases to trimming and J lost 1 base; unmatched junction nucleotides: 23. CDR1 and CDR2 from the germline V gene are KGHSH and LQKENI. CDR3 length equals 20 residues. DNA for the CDR3: TGTGCCAGCTTCCCTTACCCCCCCCTAGCGGGACCGGAGGGGTCCTACGAGCAGTACTTC. Encoded protein: CASFPYPPLAGPEGSYEQYF.